This is a list of T cell receptor beta chains from one sample in a study of T cell changes during pregnancy in multiple sclerosis. Here immunoSEQ multiplex PCR was the method, and the copy in TCRdb shows in-frame clones only, minus some. The repertoire includes tens of thousands of clones, 90% to 95% of them detected once, and approximately 0.37% sits in the top ten. This specimen consisted of CD4+ T cells from peripheral blood mononuclear cells, obtained in the second trimester of pregnancy. The receptors stem from a female donor with multiple sclerosis, enrolled in a pregnancy study. CDR3s include the opening cysteine and the closing phenylalanine or tryptophan. The D gene is left open where the match is weak.

d_call v_call cdr3_aa
NA TRBV30 CAWGIQGNQPQHF
TRBD1 TRBV29-1 CSGGQGDYGYTF
TRBD1 TRBV6-5 CASSGQGVRGYTF
NA TRBV6-5 CASSLGGRSGEQYF
NA TRBV5-1 CASSLTESGGYTF
NA TRBV19 CASSIWSSAYEQYF
NA TRBV19 CASSDNRVRFGYTF
TRBD2 TRBV7-3 CASSRGGASDTQYF
TRBD1 TRBV6-5 CASSSQTGGGFLAFF
TRBD2 TRBV27 CASRAGRLAGAKNIQYF
NA TRBV2 CASSQEAVNTEAFF
NA TRBV5-4 CASAVSPF
TRBD1 TRBV7-9 CASSRDRPLLTEAFF
NA TRBV27 CASSLAGAPYGYTF
NA TRBV7-8 CASTLGVQGGGREQYF
TRBD2 TRBV11-2 CASSLDRGTSGLYTQYF
NA TRBV6-5 CASSYRPLRGYEQYF
TRBD2 TRBV5-6 CASSSLAGNSYEQYF
NA TRBV19 CASSITPSNEQFF
NA TRBV5-1 CASSLIQGTEAFF
NA TRBV14 CASSQVPGFSGNTIYF
TRBD1 TRBV30 CAWSVPGQGSGELFF
NA TRBV7-8 CASSFRGTMNTEAFF
TRBD2 TRBV7-2 CASSFVGTSGGTYEQYF
NA TRBV11-2 CASSLTGVQGYTF
NA TRBV19 CASSISRAHYGYTF
NA TRBV6-6 CASSYGGGAGQPQHF
NA TRBV6-5 CASSYADRSEAFF
TRBD1 TRBV5-1 CASSLGRDRVNYGYTF
TRBD1 TRBV19 CASSAGQGVTNEKLFF
TRBD1 TRBV9 CASSELQGSTDTQYF
NA TRBV5-1 CASSLADGGTEAFF
NA TRBV18 CASSSPGVQTDTQYF
NA TRBV6-5 CASSYGDQDYGYTF
TRBD2 TRBV7-9 CASSPAGVGEQFF
TRBD2 TRBV19 CASRITTSGILNEQFF
TRBD1 TRBV6-1 CASRDRDRAYTQYF
TRBD1 TRBV29-1 CSVERTGNGYTF
NA TRBV18 CASSPASGLNTEAFF
NA TRBV6-5 CATSDLAKNIQYF
NA TRBV9 CASKEYNTGELFF
TRBD2 TRBV5-6 CASSLTGTSGIYEQYF
TRBD2 TRBV30 CAWSVIAGALYF
NA TRBV6-1 CASSFLGGGTDTQYF
NA TRBV5-6 CASSLLDTSSYEQYF
NA TRBV7-3 CASSSPGTRNYEQYF
NA TRBV30 CAWSMAGGNQPQHF
TRBD1 TRBV29-1 CSADRGTNTEAFF
NA TRBV10-1 CASSERGGVGELFF
TRBD1 TRBV5-5 CASSRTGSSYEQYF
NA TRBV5-1 CASSLGTTVSYEQYF
NA TRBV30 CAWSVGAGVSGYTF
NA TRBV18 CASSPQGRWTDTQYF